One and the same sample provided the 25 T cell receptor beta chains below, sequenced in a study of graft-versus-host responses after intestinal transplantation. The antigens of these receptors remain unknown. TCRdb keeps only in-frame clones here, not all; method: immunoSEQ multiplex PCR. The repertoire has around 93,000 clones, 85% to 95% of them found once; the top ten carry approximately 6%. Sequenced here: unstimulated CD8+ T cells sorted from spleen or lymph node cells, sampled before intestinal transplant. These receptors originate from a human donor who received an intestinal transplant.

V gene TRBV5-1 combines with J gene TRBJ1-2; a weak D match, TRBD1 (5 bases). The CDR3 extends over 12 amino acids. Per germline, CDR1 SGHRS and CDR2 YFSETQ. Trimming removed 7 bases from V and 4 bases from J, with 11 bases in between. The CDR3 DNA sequence: TGCGCCAGCCGGGAGAGGGGCTATGGCTACACCTTC. Translating it yields CASRERGYGYTF.

This chain joins TRBV13 and TRBJ2-5; D may be TRBD2 (6 bases). With 5 bases removed from V and 4 bases from J, the gap between germline ends came to 17 bases. The CDR3 has 15 amino acids. CDR1 and CDR2 (germline): PRHDT, FYEKMQ (reference sequence). CDR3 nucleotide sequence: TGTGCCAGCAGCGACCTTGGGGGGAGAGGAGAGACCCAGTACTTC. This codes for CASSDLGGRGETQYF.

The chain couples TRBV14 to TRBJ2-5; D possibly corresponds to TRBD2 (6 bases). The length of the CDR3 is 14 residues. Trimming pared 4 bases from V and 5 bases from J, leaving 14 bases between. Germline CDR1 and CDR2: SGHDN and FVKESK. The CDR3 spells CASSRLGSFETQYF. The CDR3 DNA is TGTGCCAGCAGCCGTCTCGGGAGTTTCGAGACCCAGTACTTC. Full variable domain (missing parts from reference TRBV14 and TRBJ2-5): EAGVTQFPSHSVIEKGQTVTLRCDPISGHDNLYWYRRVMGKEIKFLLHFVKESKQDESGMPNNRFLAERTGGTYSTLKVQPAELEDSGVYFCASSRLGSFETQYFGPGTRLLVL.

The chain recombines TRBV30 with TRBJ1-2; no firm D call. The CDR3 is 14 residues long. V shed 8 bases and J shed 4 bases, with 20 bases lying between them. Germline V gene data show CDR1 as GTSNPN and CDR2 as SVGIG (reference sequence). CDR3 sequence: CAPGWRSRLYGYTF. The DNA of the CDR3 is TGTGCCCCCGGGTGGCGGTCGCGACTCTATGGCTACACCTTC.

The chain uses TRBV5-5 and TRBJ1-2; unclear D gene. The CDR3 contains 15 residues. CDR1 and CDR2 (germline): SGHKS, YYEKEE (reference sequence). The V and J ends lost 0 bases and 0 bases respectively, with 9 bases between them. For the CDR3, the DNA is TGTGCCAGCAGCTTGGTAGGTGAGGCTAACTATGGCTACACCTTC. Protein product: CASSLVGEANYGYTF.

V is TRBV9 and J is TRBJ1-1; 8 nucleotides match TRBD1. Germline CDR1 reads SGDLS; CDR2 reads YYNGEE. The CDR3 is 13 amino acids. The ends lost 4 bases at V and 12 bases at J; junction bases unmatched: 11. In DNA form, the CDR3 reads TGTGCCAGCAGCTTTTCCGGGACAGGTCTCCCTTTCTTT. Translation: CASSFSGTGLPFF.

The V call is TRBV7-6, the J call TRBJ2-2; D possibly corresponds to TRBD2 (7 bases). The CDR3 sequence is 16 residues long. The germline CDR1 and CDR2 sequences are SGHVS and FNYEAQ. V was shortened by 4 bases and J by 2 bases, with 14 bases between the two germline ends. Written as DNA, the CDR3 is TGTGCCAGCAGCTCCTTCGGGGGGCTCAACACCGGGGAGCTGTTTTTT. Protein sequence: CASSSFGGLNTGELFF.

CDR3 protein: CATRGWLAGGETQYF. The CDR3 DNA is TGTGCCACCAGAGGGTGGCTAGCGGGAGGGGAGACCCAGTACTTC. The chain carries TRBV19 and TRBJ2-5; 12 nucleotides match TRBD2. In germline, CDR1 is LNHDA, CDR2 SQIVND (reference sequence). The CDR3 loop spans 15 amino acids. Trimming took 10 bases from V and 5 from J; bases not matched to a gene: 11.

The V gene is TRBV5-4, the J gene TRBJ1-3; TRBD1 matches at 7 bases. Germline V lookup: CDR1 SGHNT, CDR2 YYREEE (reference sequence). V shed 4 bases and J 7 bases; nucleotides not matched to a gene: 5. The CDR3 runs to 13 residues. The CDR3 DNA follows: TGTGCCAGCAGCACGGGACAGTCGAACACCATATATTTT. It specifies CASSTGQSNTIYF.

The chain recombines TRBV19 with TRBJ2-3, with TRBD2 as a possible D gene (5 bases). Germline V CDR1 and CDR2: LNHDA, SQIVND (reference sequence). The ends were cut back, 0 bases at V and 10 bases at J, with 20 bases in the middle. The CDR3 is 16 amino acids. DNA for the CDR3: TGTGCCAGTAGTATAGATGACTCCTACGAGGGTGGGTCGCAGTATTTT. Encoded protein: CASSIDDSYEGGSQYF.

This rearrangement joins TRBV4-1 to TRBJ1-6; D not certain. The CDR3 has 18 residues. Trimming stripped 0 bases from V and 7 bases from J, with 19 bases between. Germline CDR1 and CDR2: MGHRA and YSYEKL. The CDR3 protein is CASSQDPGPIIPNSPLHF. The CDR3 bases are TGCGCCAGCAGCCAAGATCCGGGCCCGATAATCCCGAATTCACCCCTCCACTTT.

The chain joins TRBV9 to TRBJ2-1; TRBD2 aligns across 9 bases. Germline V gene lookup returns CDR1 SGDLS and CDR2 YYNGEE. The J segment lost 6 bases and the V segment lost 0 bases, leaving 4 bases of the junction unmatched. The CDR3 spans 15 residues. The CDR3 sequence is CASSVGGGATNEQFF. CDR3 coding DNA: TGTGCCAGCAGCGTAGGCGGGGGGGCTACCAATGAGCAGTTCTTC.

The chain couples TRBV5-6 to TRBJ2-5; 7 nucleotides agree with TRBD2. Germline-derived CDR1 and CDR2 are SGHDT and YYEEEE. J gave up 5 bases and V 0 bases, and 1 base lay outside the gene matches. The CDR3 sequence is 13 residues long. This CDR3 reads CASSLAGGETQYF. DNA for the CDR3: TGTGCCAGCAGCTTGGCCGGGGGGGAGACCCAGTACTTC.

The V gene is TRBV6-1, the J gene TRBJ1-2; perhaps TRBD1 as D (6 bases). Germline V gives CDR1 MNHNS, CDR2 SASEGT. V was trimmed by 5 bases and J by 2 bases, leaving 12 bases between them. This CDR3 has 14 amino acids. Here the CDR3 reads CASSNRVRNYGYTF. In DNA form, the CDR3 reads TGTGCCAGCAGTAACAGGGTACGGAACTATGGCTACACCTTC.

V is TRBV4-1 and J is TRBJ2-7; 10 positions match TRBD1. The CDR3 has 13 amino acids. The V gene end was trimmed by 4 bases and the J gene end by 5 bases; junction bases not matched to a gene: 2. Germline V gene lookup returns CDR1 MGHRA and CDR2 YSYEKL. The CDR3 reads CASSLGQGDEQYF. In nucleotides, the CDR3 is TGCGCCAGCAGCCTCGGACAGGGGGACGAGCAGTACTTC.

This chain connects TRBV9 to TRBJ1-1; D is ambiguous. The CDR3 has 13 residues. Between the trimmed V and J ends, which lost 3 bases and 1 base, there was a span of 7 bases. In germline, CDR1 is SGDLS, CDR2 YYNGEE. The CDR3 sequence: CASSEEANTEAFF. The DNA for the CDR3 is TGTGCCAGCAGCGAGGAAGCGAACACTGAAGCTTTCTTT.

The genes are TRBV4-1 and TRBJ2-4, with D unclear. Looked up from germline, CDR1 is MGHRA and CDR2 is YSYEKL. V lost 4 bases, J lost 0 bases, and 13 bases lay in between. This CDR3 is 16 amino acids long. DNA for the CDR3: TGCGCCAGCAGCCGTCAGACTGGAGTAGCCAAAAACATTCAGTACTTC. Translation gives CASSRQTGVAKNIQYF.

The chain is built from TRBV28 and TRBJ2-7, with D perhaps matching TRBD2 (5 bases). Trimming stripped 8 bases from V and 5 bases from J, with 16 bases between. Per the germline V gene, CDR1 is MDHEN and CDR2 is SYDVKM. The CDR3 loop spans 13 amino acids. CDR3 sequence: CASHLAGVHEQYF. In nucleotides, the CDR3 is TGTGCCAGCCACTTGGCCGGGGTCCACGAGCAGTACTTC.

The CDR3 region has the DNA TGTGCCAGCAGCCCTCTAGCGGGAAAGTGGAATGAGCAGTTCTTC. The encoded protein is CASSPLAGKWNEQFF. The chain is built from TRBV6-5 and TRBJ2-1; 9 nucleotides agree with TRBD2. The length of the CDR3 is 15 residues. The J segment lost 7 bases and the V segment lost 6 bases, leaving 10 bases of the junction unmatched. Germline V gene sequence: CDR1 MNHEY, CDR2 SVGAGI.

This clone appeared once. The chain combines TRBV6-5 with TRBJ2-2, with D hard to call. The CDR3 covers 14 residues. Per the germline V gene, CDR1 is MNHEY and CDR2 is SVGAGI. With 7 bases removed from V and 8 bases from J, the gap between germline ends came to 17 bases. The DNA for the CDR3 is TGTGCCAGCATTCTAATTGAATCAACGGGGGAGCTGTTTTTT. Its translation: CASILIESTGELFF.

The chain combines TRBV6-1 with TRBJ1-5; D perhaps matches TRBD1 (6 bases). Germline lookup yields CDR1 MNHNS and CDR2 SASEGT. The CDR3 length is 14 residues. Trimming cost V 6 bases and J 4 bases, with 13 bases left between them. CDR3 sequence reads: CASRVIQGNQPQHF. As DNA, the CDR3 is TGTGCCAGCAGAGTCATCCAGGGGAATCAGCCCCAGCATTTT.

The CDR3 sequence is CASSPEGQGAVGELFF. The CDR3, as DNA: TGTGCCAGTAGTCCCGAGGGACAGGGGGCTGTCGGGGAGCTGTTTTTT. The chain is built from TRBV19 and TRBJ2-2; 12 bases line up with TRBD1. Germline loops: CDR1 LNHDA, CDR2 SQIVND (reference sequence). This CDR3 has 16 amino acids. V shed 5 bases, J shed 7 bases, and the junction held 8 bases outside the gene matches.

In its sample, this clone was seen once. The gene calls are TRBV5-4 and TRBJ2-1; D not resolved. V dropped 0 bases and J dropped 6 bases, with 19 bases sitting between them. The CDR3 spans 17 residues. CDR1 and CDR2 from the germline V gene are SGHNT and YYREEE (reference sequence). The CDR3 loop reads CASSLGLMERVGNEQFF. CDR3 bases: TGTGCCAGCAGCTTGGGGTTGATGGAACGGGTGGGCAATGAGCAGTTCTTC.

The chain is built from TRBV6-1 and TRBJ2-1; a weak D match, TRBD1 (5 bases). Looked up from germline, CDR1 is MNHNS and CDR2 is SASEGT. Trimming removed 11 bases from V and 0 bases from J, with 17 bases in between. The length of the CDR3 is 15 residues. The CDR3 is CAARVGRVSYNEQFF. In DNA form, the CDR3 reads TGTGCCGCCAGGGTAGGCAGGGTCTCCTACAATGAGCAGTTCTTC.

V is TRBV27 and J is TRBJ2-4; unclear D gene. V lost 7 bases and J 1 base, leaving 17 bases between the germline ends. The CDR3 has 16 amino acids. CDR1 MNHEY and CDR2 SMNVEV come from the germline V gene (reference sequence). The CDR3 is CASTPGRLLAKNIQYF. The CDR3 DNA reads TGTGCCAGCACGCCTGGCCGACTCCTCGCCAAAAACATTCAGTACTTC.